The rows below give T cell receptor beta chains drawn from one sample of a study of cytomegalovirus exposure and HLA in healthy donors. Clones were read by immunoSEQ multiplex PCR, and TCRdb kept only the in-frame ones, dropping some. The table has some 180,000 clones, about 70% seen once. The specimen sequenced was PBMCs. The source is a woman in her twenties or thirties in good health and CMV-seronegative. Each CDR3 is given without its conserved first and last residue. Each record gives: V gene, J gene, CDR3 protein.

>TRBV2|TRBJ1-4
ASSDPGTGHTTNEKLF
>TRBV19|TRBJ2-6
ASSILGGNGANVLT
>TRBV6-6|TRBJ1-2
ASTTGWQGDGYT
>TRBV21-1|TRBJ1-2
ASSKVPGLYGYT
>TRBV7-7|TRBJ2-1
ASSEGLAPNEQF
>TRBV4-3|TRBJ2-7
ASSQDETIPSYEQY
>TRBV5-1|TRBJ2-3
ASRVGVGANTDTQY
>TRBV4-2|TRBJ2-5
ASSQGTSGRLETQY
>TRBV19|TRBJ2-6
ASSRTGWDSMRANVLT
>TRBV9|TRBJ2-7
ASNRGGTGHHEQY
>TRBV7-2|TRBJ2-7
ASSILGDSSYEQY
>TRBV18|TRBJ1-1
ASSSDEAF
>TRBV7-6|TRBJ2-1
ASSWGQGDEQF
>TRBV7-9|TRBJ2-2
ASSFNGANTGELF
>TRBV5-1|TRBJ2-7
ASSLGAGASMEY
>TRBV5-6|TRBJ2-7
ASSLVRDSPYEQY
>TRBV7-9|TRBJ1-2
ASSFQVMYGYT
>TRBV30|TRBJ1-2
AWKPGTGFIYGYT
>TRBV27|TRBJ2-5
ASSAGTGKQY
>TRBV5-5|TRBJ2-7
ASSFGTGNYEQY
>TRBV11-2|TRBJ2-1
ASSFTPGLVLNEQF
>TRBV27|TRBJ2-7
ASGGGGTYEQY
>TRBV4-2|TRBJ1-2
ASSQDPGGGYT
>TRBV15|TRBJ1-5
ATSRDWAPNQPQH
>TRBV7-2|TRBJ2-5
ASSRDKTGGSQETQY
>TRBV5-1|TRBJ2-3
ASSLEFPGTDTQY
>TRBV5-4|TRBJ1-1
ASSAGYTEAF
>TRBV27|TRBJ1-2
ASSFHSRQGDGYT
>TRBV5-3|TRBJ2-2
ARSLARGVVFGTSGTGELF
>TRBV30|TRBJ2-2
AWVRQVPRTGELF
>TRBV29-1|TRBJ2-7
SVQPRDRSYEQY
>TRBV10-3|TRBJ2-5
AISDDLEQETQY
>TRBV5-1|TRBJ2-7
ASSLEGGGPYEQY
>TRBV6-5|TRBJ1-6
ASSYSTGTGNSPLH
>TRBV7-9|TRBJ2-1
ASSPWASGSNTRNEQF
>TRBV5-1|TRBJ2-5
ASSHNRLAGYQETQY
>TRBV6-5|TRBJ1-2
ASSYSPGRGYT
>TRBV30|TRBJ2-3
AWGFRLAGVLDTQY
>TRBV1|TRBJ2-1
TSSQSWGGSNNEQF
>TRBV11-2|TRBJ2-5
ASSPLSGGGETQY